The 2 T cell receptor beta chains presented below share a single source sample, sequenced in a study of PD-L1 blockade in urothelial cancer. Clones were sequenced by immunoSEQ multiplex PCR, and TCRdb holds only the in-frame ones, with some missing. Among some 100,000 clones listed, around 90% were seen once. Sequencing was performed on PBMCs, taken around atezolizumab (anti-PD-L1) treatment. Receptors originate from a woman of 80 years or more with urothelial cancer.

This sequence joins TRBV21-1 and TRBJ2-4; whether TRBD1, the table's D call, matches the DNA was not checked. TRBV21-1 is a pseudogene segment. This CDR3 has 19 residues. CDR3 in amino acids: CASSKGSPGKEISKNIQYF. The CDR3 region has the DNA TGTGCCAGCAGCAAAGGTAGCCCAGGGAAGGAGATTAGCAAAAACATTCAGTACTTC.

The CDR3 sequence: CASSSPGTGRTSEQYF. In nucleotides, the CDR3 is TGTGCCAGCAGTTCCCCTGGGACAGGCAGAACGAGCGAGCAGTACTTC. The V gene is TRBV28, the J gene TRBJ2-7; 8 nucleotides agree with TRBD1. V gave up 4 bases and J gave up 6 bases; unmatched junction bases: 14. Germline loops: CDR1 MDHEN, CDR2 SYDVKM. The CDR3 runs to 16 residues. The full variable domain, rest sourced from reference TRBV28 and TRBJ2-7, is DVKVTQSSRYLVKRTGEKVFLECVQDMDHENMFWYRQDPGLGLRLIYFSYDVKMKEKGDIPEGYSVSREKKERFSLILESASTNQTSMYLCASSSPGTGRTSEQYFGPGTRLTVT.